A selection of T cell receptor beta chains follows, all from one sample in a study of blood T cell repertoires in COVID-19. The repertoire was sequenced with immunoSEQ multiplex PCR; TCRdb's copy has only in-frame clones and lacks some. The table lists some 95,000 clones, about 90% of them singletons. The sequencing sample was made of peripheral blood. The receptors shown here come from a human donor with active COVID-19. The donor label of this sample is uncertain. Each CDR3 is given with its conserved first and last residue. The D gene is left open where the match is weak.

d_gene	v_gene	j_gene	CDR3nt	CDR3aa
NA	TRBV7-2	TRBJ1-1	TGTGCCAGCAGCGGACAGCAAAACACTGAAGCTTTCTTT	CASSGQQNTEAFF
NA	TRBV2	TRBJ2-7	TGTGCCAGCCCCCGTACGGGTTATCCCTACGAGCAGTACTTC	CASPRTGYPYEQYF
NA	TRBV25-1	TRBJ1-1	TGTGCCAGCAGTGAAGTGGGGGCTACAGGGACTGAAGCTTTCTTT	CASSEVGATGTEAFF
TRBD1	TRBV4-1	TRBJ2-2	TGCGCCAGCAGCCTCCGGGACAGAGAGACCGGGGAGCTGTTTTTT	CASSLRDRETGELFF
NA	TRBV5-1	TRBJ1-4	TGCGCCAGCAGCTTGGCCGCAGGGGTGGAAAAACTGTTTTTT	CASSLAAGVEKLFF
NA	TRBV9	TRBJ2-1	TGTGCCAGCAGCGTAACGAGGCGGGGAGTGGATGAGCAGTTCTTC	CASSVTRRGVDEQFF
TRBD2	TRBV19	TRBJ2-7	TGTGCCAGTAGTAAGCGGGAAGGCCCCTACGAGCAGTACTTC	CASSKREGPYEQYF
TRBD2	TRBV27	TRBJ2-3	TGTGCCAGCAGTTTTTTCGGACTAGACGGAGATACGCAGTATTTT	CASSFFGLDGDTQYF
NA	TRBV12-3/TRBV12-4	TRBJ1-1	TGTGCCAGCAGTTTTGATAGATCTGAAGCTTTCTTT	CASSFDRSEAFF
NA	TRBV9	TRBJ2-5	TGTGCCAGCAGCGTAGCCCCGACTAGAGAAGAGACCCAGTACTTC	CASSVAPTREETQYF